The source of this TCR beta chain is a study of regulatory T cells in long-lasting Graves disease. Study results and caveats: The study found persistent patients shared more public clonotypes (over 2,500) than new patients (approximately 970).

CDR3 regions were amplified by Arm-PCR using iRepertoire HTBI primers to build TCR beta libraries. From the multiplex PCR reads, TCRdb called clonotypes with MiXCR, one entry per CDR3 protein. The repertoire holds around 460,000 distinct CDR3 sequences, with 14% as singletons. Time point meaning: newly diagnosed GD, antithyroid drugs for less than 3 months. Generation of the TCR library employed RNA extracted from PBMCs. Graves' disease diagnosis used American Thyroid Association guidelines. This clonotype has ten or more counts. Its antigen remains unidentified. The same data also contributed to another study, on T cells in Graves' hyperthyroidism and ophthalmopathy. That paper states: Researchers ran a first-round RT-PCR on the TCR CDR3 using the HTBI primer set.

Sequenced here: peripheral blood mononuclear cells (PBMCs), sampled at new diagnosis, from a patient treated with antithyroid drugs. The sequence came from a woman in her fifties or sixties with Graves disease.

CDR3 in amino acids: CASSGGTGGEQYF. CDR3 sequence (DNA): TGTGCCAGCAGTGGAGGGACAGGGGGCGAGCAGTACTTC. This chain links TRBV6-1 with TRBJ2-7; 11 bases map to TRBD1. V dropped 4 bases and J dropped 6; count of bases not matched to a gene: 2. This CDR3 is built from 13 residues. CDR1 and CDR2 (germline): MNHNS, SASEGT.